This T cell receptor (beta chain) originates from a study of regulatory and conventional T cells in RAG deficiency. The data were produced by immunoSEQ multiplex PCR, yet TCRdb's version contains in-frame clones alone and is incomplete. This sample has about 34,000 clones, with 76% found just once. Germline V lookup: CDR1 MNHEY, CDR2 SMNVEV (reference sequence). The trim removed 1 base at V and 7 bases at J, leaving 0 bases unmatched. The CDR3 extends over 13 amino acids. Conventional CD4+ T cells were sorted from blood as CD25-low CD127-high cells. This same sample was also taken into another study, of regulatory T cells. That work contributes: The primer mix had 52 TRBV and 13 TRBJ primers.

This receptor was identified in a human donor in good health. The sample consisted of CD4+ effector T cells sorted from blood. The V call is TRBV27, the J call TRBJ2-1; 8 bases line up with TRBD1. The CDR3 here is CASSLWDRNEQFF. In DNA, the CDR3 is TGTGCCAGCAGTTTATGGGACAGGAATGAGCAGTTCTTC.